This passage covers 18 T cell receptor beta chains from one sample sequenced in a study of CD8+ T cells in alopecia areata. cDNA prepared by RNA extraction and subsequent reverse transcription served as the template for sequencing. Clones were read by immunoSEQ multiplex PCR, and TCRdb kept only the in-frame ones, dropping some. The repertoire has about 180,000 clones, about 55% of them found once; the top ten carry more than 10%. Treatment reported: oral pan-JAK inhibitor, 5-10 mg twice daily. The sequenced sample was CD8+ T cells sorted from blood, obtained at week 24, from a patient treated with tofacitinib. These receptors all come from a human donor with alopecia areata.

This chain uses TRBV4-3 with TRBJ2-2; D perhaps matches TRBD2 (5 bases). The CDR3 has 17 amino acids. V was clipped by 0 bases and J by 6 bases, with 17 bases between them. Germline V gene data show CDR1 as LGHNA and CDR2 as YSLEER. The CDR3 DNA reads as TGCGCCAGCAGCCAAGATCCGGCGGCTAGCTCCGCCGGGGAGCTGTTTTTT. It specifies CASSQDPAASSAGELFF.

The rearrangement uses TRBV25-1 and TRBJ1-2; no definite D call. Germline V gene data show CDR1 as MGHDK and CDR2 as SYGVNS. This CDR3 contains 11 residues. The V end was cut by 7 bases, the J end by 6 bases, with 9 bases between. The DNA for the CDR3 is TGTGCCAGCAAAAAGGGCGATGGCTACACCTTC. Amino acid sequence: CASKKGDGYTF.

With respect to this clone: The conserved final phenylalanine or tryptophan is absent from the CDR3, which likely points to a read error. V is TRBV30 and J is TRBJ1-2; D gene unclear. Trimming shortened V by 7 bases and J by 6 bases, and 9 bases separated the two germline ends. Germline CDR1 GTSNPN, CDR2 SVGIG (reference sequence). The CDR3 sequence is 10 residues long. Here the CDR3 DNA reads TGTGCCTCATTCAATCATGGCTACACCTCC. Amino acids: CASFNHGYTS.

The rearrangement uses TRBV25-1 and TRBJ2-7, with D hard to call. The V end lost 1 base, the J end lost 0 bases, and 7 bases lay between the germline ends. Germline V lookup: CDR1 MGHDK, CDR2 SYGVNS. CDR3 size: 14 residues. CDR3 sequence: CASSELGNSYEQYF. Written as DNA, the CDR3 is TGTGCCAGCAGTGAATTGGGCAACTCCTACGAGCAGTACTTC.

This chain connects TRBV5-4 to TRBJ2-3; D possibly matches TRBD1 or TRBD2 (6 bases each). The CDR3 extends over 15 amino acids. The germline V and J ends were trimmed by 1 base and 5 bases, with 14 bases remaining between them. From germline, CDR1 is SGHNT and CDR2 YYREEE (reference sequence). The chain's CDR3 is CASSLWGAAVDTQYF. CDR3 DNA sequence: TGTGCCAGCAGCTTGTGGGGGGCCGCGGTAGATACGCAGTATTTT.

The rearrangement uses TRBV25-1 and TRBJ1-1; D is unresolved. This CDR3 region has 16 residues. Per the germline V gene, CDR1 is MGHDK and CDR2 is SYGVNS. V lost 0 bases, J lost 5 bases, and 16 bases lay in between. CDR3 in amino acids: CASSEYFLPVGTEAFF. Written as DNA, the CDR3 is TGTGCCAGCAGTGAATATTTCCTCCCAGTAGGGACTGAAGCTTTCTTT.

This chain joins TRBV30 and TRBJ2-5; no clear D gene. With 1 base removed from V and 3 bases from J, the gap between germline ends came to 12 bases. Germline V gives CDR1 GTSNPN, CDR2 SVGIG (reference sequence). CDR3 size: 14 residues. CDR3 amino acids: CAWSASLWEETQYF. The DNA of the CDR3 is TGTGCCTGGAGTGCTTCCTTGTGGGAAGAGACCCAGTACTTC.

This clone was recorded a few times. V usage is TRBV7-6 and J usage is TRBJ1-5; D is perhaps TRBD1 (6 bases). V was trimmed by 5 bases and J by 6 bases, leaving 14 bases between them. CDR1 and CDR2 (germline): SGHVS, FNYEAQ. The length of the CDR3 is 14 residues. CDR3 nucleotide sequence: TGTGCCAGCAGCCTAGGGGGGGACGCTCAGCCCCAGCATTTT. Amino acids: CASSLGGDAQPQHF.

There are a few counts of this clone. The chain combines TRBV5-6 with TRBJ2-3; the D is unclear. In germline, CDR1 is SGHDT, CDR2 YYEEEE. This CDR3 has 11 amino acids. V was trimmed by 2 bases and J by 2 bases, leaving 0 bases between them. The CDR3 loop reads CASSFTDTQYF. The CDR3 bases are TGTGCCAGCAGCTTCACAGATACGCAGTATTTT.

This clone came up once. The V call is TRBV4-1, the J call TRBJ2-1; unclear D gene. This CDR3 has 17 residues. Germline lookup yields CDR1 MGHRA and CDR2 YSYEKL. Trimming left V 0 bases short and J 2 bases short, with 14 bases between. CDR3 amino acids: CASSQETGPGPYNEQFF. In nucleotides, the CDR3 is TGCGCCAGCAGCCAAGAAACTGGCCCCGGGCCCTACAATGAGCAGTTCTTC.

This rearrangement joins TRBV2 to TRBJ2-7; 9 positions match TRBD2. The germline gives CDR1 SNHLY, CDR2 FYNNEI. Trimming cost V 11 bases and J 3 bases; bases outside gene matches: 5. This CDR3 is built from 12 residues. The CDR3: CAFASGDYEQYF. DNA for the CDR3: TGTGCCTTCGCTAGCGGGGACTACGAGCAGTACTTC.

This chain uses TRBV2 with TRBJ1-5, with D unresolved. The CDR3 is made up of 15 amino acids. V was clipped by 4 bases and J by 3 bases, with 13 bases between them. The germline V gene has CDR1 SNHLY and CDR2 FYNNEI. The CDR3 here is CASSGGEASNQPQHF. The CDR3 bases are TGTGCCAGCAGTGGCGGGGAAGCCTCCAATCAGCCCCAGCATTTT.

J is TRBJ2-5 and V is TRBV15; 7 bases align to TRBD1. After removal of 0 bases from V and 5 bases from J, the junction contained 6 bases not matched to a gene. The CDR3 has 15 residues. Germline CDR1 is LNHNV and CDR2 is YYDKDF (reference sequence). CDR3 in DNA: TGTGCCACCAGCAGAGATGGAAGCAGGGGGGAGACCCAGTACTTC. Translated, it gives CATSRDGSRGETQYF.

The rearrangement joins TRBV14 to TRBJ1-6; D is perhaps TRBD1 (6 bases). V lost 0 bases to trimming and J lost 10 bases, with 16 bases between them. Germline CDR1 SGHDN, CDR2 FVKESK. CDR3 length: 16 residues. The CDR3 spells CASSQDPPRGGSPLHF. The CDR3, as DNA: TGTGCCAGCAGCCAAGACCCCCCCAGGGGAGGGTCACCCCTCCACTTT.

This clone has just a few counts. The chain is built from TRBV27 and TRBJ2-7, with D perhaps matching TRBD2 (6 bases). The CDR3 is made up of 14 amino acids. CDR1 and CDR2 from the germline V gene are MNHEY and SMNVEV (reference sequence). Trimming removed 2 bases from V and 3 bases from J, with 11 bases in between. CDR3 region: CASSLRRENYEQYF. The CDR3 DNA sequence: TGTGCCAGCAGTTTAAGGAGGGAAAACTACGAGCAGTACTTC.

V and J are TRBV27 and TRBJ2-7, with D possibly matching TRBD1 (6 bases). The CDR3 covers 13 residues. Germline V lookup: CDR1 MNHEY, CDR2 SMNVEV (reference sequence). Between the trimmed V and J ends, which lost 8 bases and 6 bases, there was a span of 17 bases. CDR3 nucleotides: TGTGCCAGCGGACCTCACTGGACAGTCGAGCAGTACTTC. Amino acids: CASGPHWTVEQYF.

This chain links TRBV15 with TRBJ2-1; the match to TRBD2 covers 7 bases. Per germline, CDR1 LNHNV and CDR2 YYDKDF (reference sequence). The V gene end was trimmed by 4 bases and the J gene end by 8 bases; junction bases not matched to a gene: 2. This CDR3 comprises 12 residues. CDR3: CATSKTSDEQFF. Written as DNA, the CDR3 is TGTGCCACCAGCAAAACTAGCGATGAGCAGTTCTTC. Supplemented by reference TRBV15 and TRBJ2-1, the full variable domain reads DAMVIQNPRYQVTQFGKPVTLSCSQTLNHNVMYWYQQKSSQAPKLLFHYYDKDFNNEADTPDNFQSRRPNTSFCFLDIRSPGLGDTAMYLCATSKTSDEQFFGPGTRLTVL.

This clone has more than one count but fewer than ten. CDR3 residues: CAISESTRARPREQYF. CDR3 DNA sequence: TGTGCCATCAGTGAGTCGACTCGGGCGCGCCCTCGCGAGCAGTACTTC. This chain links TRBV10-3 with TRBJ2-7; no definite D call. The CDR3 totals 16 residues. V dropped 0 bases and J dropped 6 bases, with 18 bases sitting between them. Germline CDR1 ENHRY, CDR2 SYGVKD.